This TCR beta chain originates from a study of beta chain features in type 1 diabetes. The overall study: No patient-donor differences in age, gender, total cells or subset yield.

The authors reverse transcribed all of the isolated RNA, so sequencing captured expressed TCRB transcripts. Repertoires were generated with immunoSEQ multiplex PCR, while TCRdb's copy carries only in-frame clones and drops some. The data show over 300,000 clones, 7.5% to 9% seen once. This clone was seen at least ten times. Its cognate antigen is unknown. The CDR3 runs to 13 residues. Germline V CDR1 and CDR2: KGHSH, LQKENI. The V gene lost 6 bases and the J gene lost 3 bases, with 12 bases spanning the gap. Markers CD45RO/CCR7/CD25/CD127/CD95/CD27 served to sort CD4+ naive, central memory, regulatory and stem cell-like memory cells. General study points: For type 1 diabetes patients, VDJ junctions showed fewer insertions and more deletions. Significant though moderate, a shortening of TCRB CDR3s appeared in all four CD4+ subsets of Type 1 diabetes patients.

This receptor was obtained from a woman younger than 30 in good health. Sequencing was done on a sample of central memory CD4+ T cells from blood. The chain links TRBV18 to TRBJ2-7; no definite D call. The CDR3 nucleotides are TGTGCCAGCTCGGTCTCTATCGACTACGAGCAGTACTTC. Protein: CASSVSIDYEQYF.